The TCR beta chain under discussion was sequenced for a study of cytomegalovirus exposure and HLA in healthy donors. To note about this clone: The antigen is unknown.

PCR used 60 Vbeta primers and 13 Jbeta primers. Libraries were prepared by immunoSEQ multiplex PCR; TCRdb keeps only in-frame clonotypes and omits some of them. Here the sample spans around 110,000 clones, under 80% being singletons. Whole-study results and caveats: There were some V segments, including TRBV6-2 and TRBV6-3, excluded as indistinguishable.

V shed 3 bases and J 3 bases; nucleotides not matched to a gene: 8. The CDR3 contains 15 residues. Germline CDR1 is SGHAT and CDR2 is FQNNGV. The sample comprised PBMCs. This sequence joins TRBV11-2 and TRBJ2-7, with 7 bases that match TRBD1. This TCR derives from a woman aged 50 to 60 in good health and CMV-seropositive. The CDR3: CASSLRTGGSYEQYF. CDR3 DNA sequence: TGTGCCAGCAGCTTGCGGACAGGAGGTAGCTACGAGCAGTACTTC.